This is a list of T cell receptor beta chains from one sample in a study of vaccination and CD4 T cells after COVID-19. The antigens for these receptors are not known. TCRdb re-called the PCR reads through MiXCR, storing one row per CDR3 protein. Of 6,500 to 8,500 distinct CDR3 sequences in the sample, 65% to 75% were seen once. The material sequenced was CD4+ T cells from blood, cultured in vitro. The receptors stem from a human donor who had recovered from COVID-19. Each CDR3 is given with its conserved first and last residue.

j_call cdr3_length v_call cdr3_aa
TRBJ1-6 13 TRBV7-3 CASSLTDNSPLHF
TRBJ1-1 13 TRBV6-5 CASSLRQGAEAFF
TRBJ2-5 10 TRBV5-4 CATGRATQYF
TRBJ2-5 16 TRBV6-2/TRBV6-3 CASSPQTLQSQETQYF
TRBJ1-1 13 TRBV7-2 CASCPGGWTEAFF
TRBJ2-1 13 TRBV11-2 CASSLEPLGEQFF
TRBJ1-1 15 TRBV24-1 CATSDSRDRVTEAFF
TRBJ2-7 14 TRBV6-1 CASSRTVGGGEQYF
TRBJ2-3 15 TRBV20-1 CSAPGLAGGMDTQYF
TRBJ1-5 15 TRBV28 CASSLVLSSNQPQHF
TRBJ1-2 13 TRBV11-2 CASSLGVGYGYTF
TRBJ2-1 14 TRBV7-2 CASRLAGTGNEQFF
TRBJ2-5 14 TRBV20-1 CSASVGQWQETQYF
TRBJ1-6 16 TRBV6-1 CASRPNLQIYNSPLHF
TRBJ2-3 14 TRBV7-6 CASSLGLRTDTQYF
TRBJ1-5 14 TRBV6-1 CASSAQGASQPQHF
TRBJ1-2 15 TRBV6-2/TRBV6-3 CASSYSGARTSGYTF